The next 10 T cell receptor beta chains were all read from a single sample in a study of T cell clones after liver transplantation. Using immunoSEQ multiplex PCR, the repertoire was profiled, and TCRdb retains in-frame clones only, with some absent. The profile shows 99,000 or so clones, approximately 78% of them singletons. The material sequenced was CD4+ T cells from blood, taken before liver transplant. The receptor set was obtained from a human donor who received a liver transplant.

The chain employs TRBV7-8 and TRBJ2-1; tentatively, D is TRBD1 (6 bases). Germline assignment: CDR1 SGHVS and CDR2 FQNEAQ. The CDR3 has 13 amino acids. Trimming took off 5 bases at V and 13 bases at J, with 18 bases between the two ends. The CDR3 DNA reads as TGTGCCAGCAGCCCGAAGGCAGGGACAAACCAGTTCTTC. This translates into CASSPKAGTNQFF.

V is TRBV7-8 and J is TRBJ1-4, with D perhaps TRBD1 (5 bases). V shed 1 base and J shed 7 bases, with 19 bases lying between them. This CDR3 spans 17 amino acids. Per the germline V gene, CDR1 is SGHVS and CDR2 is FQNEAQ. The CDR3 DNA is TGTGCCAGCAGCTTAGTGGCTGGGGCAGGAGGTCGTGAAAAACTGTTTTTT. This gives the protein CASSLVAGAGGREKLFF.

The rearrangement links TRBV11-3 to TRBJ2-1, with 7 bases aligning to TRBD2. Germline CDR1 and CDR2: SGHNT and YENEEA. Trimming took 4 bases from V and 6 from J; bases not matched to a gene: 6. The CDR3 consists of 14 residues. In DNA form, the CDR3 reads TGTGCCAGCAGCTCCCCCCCGGGGGGCAATGAGCAGTTCTTC. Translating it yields CASSSPPGGNEQFF.

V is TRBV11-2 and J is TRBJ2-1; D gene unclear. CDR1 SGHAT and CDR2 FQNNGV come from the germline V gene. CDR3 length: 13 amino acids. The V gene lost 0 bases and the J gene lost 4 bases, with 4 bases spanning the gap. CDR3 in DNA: TGTGCCAGCAGCTTAGAACTATACAATGAGCAGTTCTTC. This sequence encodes CASSLELYNEQFF.

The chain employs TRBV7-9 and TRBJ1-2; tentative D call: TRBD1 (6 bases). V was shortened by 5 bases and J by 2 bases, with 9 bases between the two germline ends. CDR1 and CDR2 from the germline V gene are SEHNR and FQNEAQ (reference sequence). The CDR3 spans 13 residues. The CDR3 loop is CASSPDSNYGYTF. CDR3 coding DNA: TGTGCCAGCAGCCCGGACAGCAACTATGGCTACACCTTC.

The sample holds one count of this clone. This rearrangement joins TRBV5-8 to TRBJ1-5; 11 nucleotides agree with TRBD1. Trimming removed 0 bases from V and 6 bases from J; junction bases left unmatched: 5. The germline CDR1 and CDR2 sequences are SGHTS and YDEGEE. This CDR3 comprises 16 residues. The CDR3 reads CASSLGTGGIGQPQHF. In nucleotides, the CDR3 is TGTGCCAGCAGCTTGGGGACAGGGGGCATAGGTCAGCCCCAGCATTTT.

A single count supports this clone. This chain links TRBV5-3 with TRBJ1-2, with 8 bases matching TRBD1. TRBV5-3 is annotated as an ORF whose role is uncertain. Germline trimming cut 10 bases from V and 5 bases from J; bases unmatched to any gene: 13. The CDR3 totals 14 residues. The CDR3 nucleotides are TGTGCCTGGGAGCAGGGGGCACCTTCGTATGGCTACACCTTC. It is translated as CAWEQGAPSYGYTF.

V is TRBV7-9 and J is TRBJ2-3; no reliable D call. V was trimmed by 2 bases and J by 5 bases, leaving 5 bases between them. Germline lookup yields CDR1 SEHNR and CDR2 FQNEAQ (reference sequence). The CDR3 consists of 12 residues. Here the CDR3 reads CASSLYGDTQYF. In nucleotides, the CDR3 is TGTGCCAGCAGCTTATACGGAGATACGCAGTATTTT.

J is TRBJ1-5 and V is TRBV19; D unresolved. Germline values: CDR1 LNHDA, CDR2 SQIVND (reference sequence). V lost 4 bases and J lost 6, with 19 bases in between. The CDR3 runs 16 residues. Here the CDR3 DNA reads TGTGCCAGTAGTACCCCCCCCGGGGTAGTAGGTCAGCCCCAGCATTTT. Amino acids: CASSTPPGVVGQPQHF. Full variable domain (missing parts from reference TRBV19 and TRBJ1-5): DGGITQSPKYLFRKEGQNVTLSCEQNLNHDAMYWYRQDPGQGLRLIYYSQIVNDFQKGDIAEGYSVSREKKESFPLTVTSAQKNPTAFYLCASSTPPGVVGQPQHFGDGTRLSIL.

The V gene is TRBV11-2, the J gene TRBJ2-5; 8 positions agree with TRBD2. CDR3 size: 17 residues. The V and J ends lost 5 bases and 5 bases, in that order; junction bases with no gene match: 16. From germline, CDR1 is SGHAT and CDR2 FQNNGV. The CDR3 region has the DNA TGTGCCAGCAGCCCCTGGGGGCTAGCGGGCAAAACGGAGACCCAGTACTTC. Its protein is CASSPWGLAGKTETQYF.